These 20 T cell receptor beta chains were all obtained from the same sample, sequenced in a study of blood T cell repertoires in COVID-19 (dated by TCRdb to 2018 to 2020). To prepare the library, the immunoSEQ multiplex PCR assay was applied. Not all clones reach the TCRdb copy of this immuneACCESS table, which keeps in-frame sequences only. Checked studies attribute under half of the gap to unresolved V genes and leave the rest unexplained. The sample contains about 59,000 clones, around 85% of them found a single time. Roughly 10% of the sample rests with the top ten. What was sequenced was peripheral blood. The source of these receptors is a human donor in a cohort sampled during active COVID-19.

The chain uses TRBV7-6 and TRBJ2-7, with 13 bases fitting TRBD2. J lost 1 base, V lost 1 base, and 7 bases had no gene match. Germline V CDR1 and CDR2: SGHVS, FNYEAQ. CDR3 length: 18 amino acids. CDR3 bases: TGTGCCAGCAGCTTAGGGACTAGCGGGAGCATTTCTTCCTACGAGCAGTACTTC. Its translation: CASSLGTSGSISSYEQYF.

The chain uses TRBV28 and TRBJ2-1; a possible D gene is TRBD1 (5 bases). CDR1 and CDR2 (germline): MDHEN, SYDVKM. The V end was cut by 2 bases, the J end by 8 bases, with 13 bases between. This CDR3 contains 14 residues. Here the CDR3 DNA reads TGTGCCAGCAGTTTAGCAGGGCTCCGGGATGAGCAGTTCTTC. It specifies CASSLAGLRDEQFF. Full variable domain (outside the CDR3, taken from reference TRBV28 and TRBJ2-1): DVKVTQSSRYLVKRTGEKVFLECVQDMDHENMFWYRQDPGLGLRLIYFSYDVKMKEKGDIPEGYSVSREKKERFSLILESASTNQTSMYLCASSLAGLRDEQFFGPGTRLTVL.

V usage is TRBV27 and J usage is TRBJ2-4, with TRBD1 matching 8 bases. The CDR3 has 16 residues. Germline CDR1 and CDR2: MNHEY and SMNVEV (reference sequence). V shed 5 bases and J 4 bases; nucleotides not matched to a gene: 10. CDR3 in amino acids: CASSLWTGLSKNIQYF. As DNA, the CDR3 is TGTGCCAGCAGTCTCTGGACAGGGTTATCGAAAAACATTCAGTACTTC.

Relative to its sample, this clone is medium-sized (0.01 to 0.1%). V usage is TRBV4-3 and J usage is TRBJ2-1; D perhaps matches TRBD2 (5 bases). Germline V lookup: CDR1 LGHNA, CDR2 YSLEER. This CDR3 contains 17 residues. V lost 0 bases and J lost 4, with 16 bases in between. The CDR3 here is CASSQEASSEVYNEQFF. CDR3 DNA: TGCGCCAGCAGCCAAGAGGCTAGCTCGGAGGTTTACAATGAGCAGTTCTTC.

In this sample, this clone turned up a few times. This chain joins TRBV7-8 and TRBJ1-5; 7 nucleotides line up with TRBD1. The CDR3 extends over 15 amino acids. Looked up from germline, CDR1 is SGHVS and CDR2 is FQNEAQ. J gave up 5 bases and V 6 bases, and 10 bases lay outside the gene matches. The CDR3 protein is CASSEGGRGDQPQHF. The CDR3 nucleotides are TGTGCCAGCAGTGAAGGGGGCAGGGGGGATCAGCCCCAGCATTTT.

This chain uses TRBV5-1 with TRBJ2-3; 9 positions match TRBD2. The CDR3 has 17 residues. Per germline, CDR1 SGHRS and CDR2 YFSETQ. V gave up 0 bases and J gave up 0 bases; unmatched junction bases: 5. The CDR3 DNA reads as TGCGCCAGCAGCTTGGGGTTAGCGGGAGTGAGCACAGATACGCAGTATTTT. Translating gives CASSLGLAGVSTDTQYF.

This chain uses TRBV25-1 with TRBJ1-4; 8 bases map to TRBD1. V shed 6 bases, J shed 4 bases, and the junction held 7 bases outside the gene matches. Germline V CDR1 and CDR2: MGHDK, SYGVNS. There are 15 residues in the CDR3. The CDR3, as DNA: TGTGCCAGCAGAACAGGGGGAAGGGATAATGAAAAACTGTTTTTT. Its protein is CASRTGGRDNEKLFF.

The chain carries TRBV7-7 and TRBJ2-2; 11 nucleotides agree with TRBD1. This CDR3 comprises 17 residues. Germline V gives CDR1 SSHAT, CDR2 FNYEAQ (reference sequence). The trim removed 10 bases at V and 7 bases at J, leaving 17 bases unmatched. The CDR3 sequence: CATRTGGTGLAGGELFF. For the CDR3, the DNA is TGTGCCACAAGGACAGGGGGCACGGGACTAGCTGGCGGGGAGCTGTTTTTT.

This CDR3 is CASTQLAGSYNEQFF. As DNA, the CDR3 is TGTGCCAGCACTCAACTAGCGGGATCTTACAATGAGCAGTTCTTC. The chain combines TRBV6-4 with TRBJ2-1; 10 positions match TRBD2. Germline trimming cut 7 bases from V and 4 bases from J; bases unmatched to any gene: 7. Germline V CDR1 and CDR2: MRHNA, SNTAGT. The CDR3 runs 15 residues.

The rearrangement joins TRBV7-9 to TRBJ1-1, with unresolved D. CDR3 length equals 13 residues. The germline V gene has CDR1 SEHNR and CDR2 FQNEAQ (reference sequence). V dropped 0 bases and J dropped 5 bases, with 7 bases sitting between them. DNA for the CDR3: TGTGCCAGCAGCTTAGCGGGGAGAACTGAAGCTTTCTTT. This gives the protein CASSLAGRTEAFF.

The genes are TRBV12-3 or TRBV12-4 and TRBJ1-1; a possible D gene is TRBD1 (5 bases). The CDR3 runs 13 residues. V was shortened by 4 bases and J by 4 bases, with 10 bases between the two germline ends. CDR3 bases: TGTGCCAGCAGTTCAGGGTGGGCCACTGAAGCTTTCTTT. Amino acids: CASSSGWATEAFF.

The V gene is TRBV11-2, the J gene TRBJ2-7; perhaps TRBD1 as D (6 bases). Trimming removed 5 bases at V and 3 bases at J, with 23 bases between. Germline CDR1 and CDR2: SGHAT and FQNNGV. The CDR3 has 17 residues. CDR3 DNA sequence: TGTGCCAGCAGCCAGATAGGGCAGGGGCGAATATTCTACGAGCAGTACTTC. Its protein product is CASSQIGQGRIFYEQYF. Full variable domain (remainder filled in from reference TRBV11-2 and TRBJ2-7): EAGVAQSPRYKIIEKRQSVAFWCNPISGHATLYWYQQILGQGPKLLIQFQNNGVVDDSQLPKDRFSAERLKGVDSTLKIQPAKLEDSAVYLCASSQIGQGRIFYEQYFGPGTRLTVT.

The V call is TRBV7-3, the J call TRBJ1-1; 8 nucleotides align to TRBD1. This CDR3 comprises 13 residues. Germline V lookup: CDR1 SGHTA, CDR2 FQGTGA. The junction had 2 bases not matched to a gene; V was cut back by 3 bases and J by 5 bases. The CDR3 loop is CASSFGQGTEAFF. CDR3 in DNA: TGTGCCAGCAGCTTCGGACAGGGTACTGAAGCTTTCTTT.

J is TRBJ1-4 and V is TRBV28; weak D call: TRBD1 (5 bases). The CDR3 extends over 13 amino acids. Trimming stripped 6 bases from V and 5 bases from J, with 10 bases between. Germline CDR1 reads MDHEN; CDR2 reads SYDVKM. The CDR3 DNA sequence: TGTGCCAGCAGCCTGACAGCGAATGAAAAACTGTTTTTT. Amino acid sequence: CASSLTANEKLFF. Drawing the rest from reference TRBV28 and TRBJ1-4, the complete variable domain is DVKVTQSSRYLVKRTGEKVFLECVQDMDHENMFWYRQDPGLGLRLIYFSYDVKMKEKGDIPEGYSVSREKKERFSLILESASTNQTSMYLCASSLTANEKLFFGSGTQLSVL.

The rearrangement links TRBV27 to TRBJ1-2, with D tentatively TRBD1 (5 bases). The CDR3 has 14 amino acids. Germline CDR1 and CDR2: MNHEY and SMNVEV (reference sequence). The V and J ends lost 0 bases and 4 bases respectively, with 9 bases between them. CDR3 coding DNA: TGTGCCAGCAGTTTATCGGGGCAGCTCTATGGCTACACCTTC. Protein: CASSLSGQLYGYTF.

CDR3 DNA sequence: TGTGCCAGCAGTTACTACACCACAGATACGCAGTATTTT. Translating it yields CASSYYTTDTQYF. This chain joins TRBV6-5 and TRBJ2-3; D not resolved. The germline V gene encodes CDR1 MNHEY and CDR2 SVGAGI. CDR3 size: 13 residues. V was trimmed by 1 base and J by 2 bases, leaving 4 bases between them.

Here the CDR3 reads CASSSSGTLYYGYTF. The CDR3 coding sequence is TGTGCCAGCAGCTCGTCCGGGACATTATACTATGGCTACACCTTC. The rearrangement joins TRBV5-4 to TRBJ1-2; the D gene is possibly TRBD1 (6 bases). CDR1 and CDR2 from the germline V gene are SGHNT and YYREEE (reference sequence). Between the trimmed V and J ends, which lost 3 bases and 3 bases, there was a span of 15 bases. The CDR3 consists of 15 residues.

Comment on this clone: The junction differs from germline at one of its ends, possibly a read error. The chain links TRBV6-5 to TRBJ2-5, with TRBD2 matching over 7 bases. CDR3 size: 14 residues. CDR1 and CDR2 (germline): MNHEY, SVGAGI. CDR3 DNA: TGTACCAGCACCGGCGCTAGCGGTCAAGAGACCCAGTACTTC. It is translated as CTSTGASGQETQYF.

The rearrangement joins TRBV5-4 to TRBJ2-3; perhaps TRBD1 as D (6 bases). V lost 4 bases and J 2 bases, leaving 11 bases between the germline ends. Germline-derived CDR1 and CDR2 are SGHNT and YYREEE (reference sequence). The CDR3 totals 14 residues. The CDR3 nucleotides are TGTGCCAGCAGCGGGACACGAAACACAGATACGCAGTATTTT. This codes for CASSGTRNTDTQYF.

The chain is built from TRBV27 and TRBJ2-1, with D possibly TRBD2 on 6 matching bases. The CDR3 totals 16 residues. Trimming shortened V by 5 bases and J by 4 bases, and 18 bases separated the two germline ends. Germline CDR1 reads MNHEY; CDR2 reads SMNVEV (reference sequence). Here the CDR3 reads CASSGQRGGGYNEQFF. DNA for the CDR3: TGTGCCAGCAGTGGACAAAGGGGTGGGGGGTACAATGAGCAGTTCTTC.